This T cell receptor (beta chain) was captured by sequencing in a study of synovial regulatory T cells in juvenile arthritis. Clones were sequenced by immunoSEQ multiplex PCR, and TCRdb holds only the in-frame ones, with some missing. Reported are approximately 7,100 clones; the ten largest clones contain under 2%. About this clone: Its antigen is still unknown.

Germline CDR1 SGHTA, CDR2 FQGNSA. The CDR3 has 13 residues. The DNA sequence is not available. Study-wide results and caveats: Largely private between patients, iaTreg TCR repertoires showed partial overlap with synovial Teff and blood CPL repertoires. Blood Treg cells that were inflammation-associated showed lower TCR diversity than other blood Treg cells.

V and J are TRBV7-2 and TRBJ1-3. The source of this sequence is a donor younger than 30 with juvenile idiopathic arthritis. The source material was Treg cells from blood. The subset was: remaining (HLA-DR-negative) circulating blood Treg cells. CDR3 protein: CASSSSSGNTIYF.